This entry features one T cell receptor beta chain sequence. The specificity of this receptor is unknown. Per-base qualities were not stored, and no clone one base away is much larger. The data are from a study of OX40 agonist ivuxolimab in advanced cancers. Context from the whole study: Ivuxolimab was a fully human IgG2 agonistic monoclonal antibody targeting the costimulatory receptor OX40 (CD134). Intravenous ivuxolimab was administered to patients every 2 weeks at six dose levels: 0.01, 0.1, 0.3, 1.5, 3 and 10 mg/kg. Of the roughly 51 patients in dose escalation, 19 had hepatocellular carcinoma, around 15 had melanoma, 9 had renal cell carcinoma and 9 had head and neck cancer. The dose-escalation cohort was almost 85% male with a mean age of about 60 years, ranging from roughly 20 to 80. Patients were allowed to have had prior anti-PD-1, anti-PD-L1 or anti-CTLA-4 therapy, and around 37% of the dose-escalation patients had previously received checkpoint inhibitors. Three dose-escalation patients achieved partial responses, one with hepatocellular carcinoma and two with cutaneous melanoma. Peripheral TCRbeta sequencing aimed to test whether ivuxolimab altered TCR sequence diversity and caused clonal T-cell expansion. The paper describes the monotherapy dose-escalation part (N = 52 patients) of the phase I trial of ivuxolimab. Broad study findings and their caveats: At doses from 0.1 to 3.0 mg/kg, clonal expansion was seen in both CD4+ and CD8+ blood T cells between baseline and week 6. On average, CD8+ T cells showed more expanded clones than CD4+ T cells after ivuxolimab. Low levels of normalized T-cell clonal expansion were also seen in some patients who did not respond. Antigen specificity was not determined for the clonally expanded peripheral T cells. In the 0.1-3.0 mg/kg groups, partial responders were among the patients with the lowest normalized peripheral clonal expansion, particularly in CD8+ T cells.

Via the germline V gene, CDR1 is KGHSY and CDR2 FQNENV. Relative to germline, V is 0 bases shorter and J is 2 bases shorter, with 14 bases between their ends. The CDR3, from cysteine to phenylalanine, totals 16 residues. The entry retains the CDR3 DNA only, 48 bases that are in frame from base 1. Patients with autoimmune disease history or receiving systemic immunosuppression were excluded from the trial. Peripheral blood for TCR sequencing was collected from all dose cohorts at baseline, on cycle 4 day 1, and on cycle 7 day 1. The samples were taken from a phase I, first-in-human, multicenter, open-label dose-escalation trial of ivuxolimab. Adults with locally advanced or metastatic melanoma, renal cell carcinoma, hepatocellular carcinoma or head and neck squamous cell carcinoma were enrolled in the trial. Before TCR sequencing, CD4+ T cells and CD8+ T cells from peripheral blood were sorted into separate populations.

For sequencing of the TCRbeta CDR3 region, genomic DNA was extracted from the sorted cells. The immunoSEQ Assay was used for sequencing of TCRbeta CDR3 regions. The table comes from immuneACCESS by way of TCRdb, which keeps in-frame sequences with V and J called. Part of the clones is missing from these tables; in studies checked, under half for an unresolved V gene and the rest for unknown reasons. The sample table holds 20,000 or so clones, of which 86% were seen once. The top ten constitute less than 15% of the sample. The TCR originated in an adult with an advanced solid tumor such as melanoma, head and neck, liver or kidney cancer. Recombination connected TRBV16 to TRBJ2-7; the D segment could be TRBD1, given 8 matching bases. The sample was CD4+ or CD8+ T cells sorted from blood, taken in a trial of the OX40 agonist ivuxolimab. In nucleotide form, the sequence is TGTGCCAGCAGCCAATCGCCACAGGGGGGGACCTACGAGCAGTACTTC. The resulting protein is CASSQSPQGGTYEQYF.